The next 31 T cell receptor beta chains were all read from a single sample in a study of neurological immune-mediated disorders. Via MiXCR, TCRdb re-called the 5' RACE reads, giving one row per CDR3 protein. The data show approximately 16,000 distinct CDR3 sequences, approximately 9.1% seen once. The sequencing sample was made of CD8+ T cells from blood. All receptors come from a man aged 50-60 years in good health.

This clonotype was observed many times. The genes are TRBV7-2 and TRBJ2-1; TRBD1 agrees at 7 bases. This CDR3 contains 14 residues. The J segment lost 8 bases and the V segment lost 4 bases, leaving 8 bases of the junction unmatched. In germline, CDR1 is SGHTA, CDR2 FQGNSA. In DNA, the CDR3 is TGTGCCAGCAGCTCCTGGACAGGTAACGATGAGCAGTTCTTC. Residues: CASSSWTGNDEQFF.

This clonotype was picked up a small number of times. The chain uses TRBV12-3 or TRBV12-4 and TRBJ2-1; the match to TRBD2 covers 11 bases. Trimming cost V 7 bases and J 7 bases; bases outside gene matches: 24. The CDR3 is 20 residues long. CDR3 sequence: CASTSRPALAGGRLGNEQFF. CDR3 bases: TGTGCCAGCACCAGTCGTCCAGCTCTAGCGGGAGGTCGGCTCGGGAATGAGCAGTTCTTC.

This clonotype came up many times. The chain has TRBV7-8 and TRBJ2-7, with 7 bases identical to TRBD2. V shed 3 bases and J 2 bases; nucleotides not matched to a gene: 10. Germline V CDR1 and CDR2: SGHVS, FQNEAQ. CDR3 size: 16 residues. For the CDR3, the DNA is TGTGCCAGCAGCTTCTCCCTCGGCGGGGGAGCCTACGAGCAGTACTTC. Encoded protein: CASSFSLGGGAYEQYF.

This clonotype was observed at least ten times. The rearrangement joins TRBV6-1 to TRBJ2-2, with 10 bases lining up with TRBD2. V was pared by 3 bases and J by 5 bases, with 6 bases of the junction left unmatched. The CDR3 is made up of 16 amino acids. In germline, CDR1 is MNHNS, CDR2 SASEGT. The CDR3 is CASSETPGLATGELFF. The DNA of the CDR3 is TGTGCCAGCAGTGAGACCCCGGGACTAGCGACCGGGGAGCTGTTTTTT.

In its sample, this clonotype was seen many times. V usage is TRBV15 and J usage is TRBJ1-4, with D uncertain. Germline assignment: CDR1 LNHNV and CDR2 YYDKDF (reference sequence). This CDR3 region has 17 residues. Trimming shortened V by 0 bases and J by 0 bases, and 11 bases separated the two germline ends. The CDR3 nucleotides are TGTGCCACCAGCAGAGATACTACAGAAGCAACTAATGAAAAACTGTTTTTT. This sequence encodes CATSRDTTEATNEKLFF.

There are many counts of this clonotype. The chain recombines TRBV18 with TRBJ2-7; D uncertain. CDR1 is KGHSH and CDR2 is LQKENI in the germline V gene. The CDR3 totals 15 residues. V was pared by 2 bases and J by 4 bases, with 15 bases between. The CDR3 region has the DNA TGTGCCAGCTCACCAACAAAGGGAAGTGGGTACGAGCAGTACTTC. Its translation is CASSPTKGSGYEQYF.

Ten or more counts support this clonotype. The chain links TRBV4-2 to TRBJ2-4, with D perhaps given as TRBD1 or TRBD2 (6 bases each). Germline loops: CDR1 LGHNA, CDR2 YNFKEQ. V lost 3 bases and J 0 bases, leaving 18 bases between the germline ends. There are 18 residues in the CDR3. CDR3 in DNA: TGTGCCAGCAGCCAGGACTATACAGGGACCTTAGCCAAAAACATTCAGTACTTC. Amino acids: CASSQDYTGTLAKNIQYF.

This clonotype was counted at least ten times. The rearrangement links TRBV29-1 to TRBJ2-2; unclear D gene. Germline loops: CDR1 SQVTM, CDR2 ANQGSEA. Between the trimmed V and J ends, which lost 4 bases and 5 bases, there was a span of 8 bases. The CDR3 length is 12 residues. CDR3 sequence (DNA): TGCAGCGTTGTCAGGCAAACCGGGGAGCTGTTTTTT. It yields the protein CSVVRQTGELFF.

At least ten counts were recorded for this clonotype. CDR3 amino acids: CASSLAAAYEQYF. The CDR3, as DNA: TGCGCCAGCAGCTTGGCCGCGGCCTACGAGCAGTACTTC. The chain employs TRBV5-1 and TRBJ2-7; D remains unclear. Trimming shortened V by 0 bases and J by 2 bases, and 6 bases separated the two germline ends. CDR3 size: 13 residues. Germline CDR1 is SGHRS and CDR2 is YFSETQ.

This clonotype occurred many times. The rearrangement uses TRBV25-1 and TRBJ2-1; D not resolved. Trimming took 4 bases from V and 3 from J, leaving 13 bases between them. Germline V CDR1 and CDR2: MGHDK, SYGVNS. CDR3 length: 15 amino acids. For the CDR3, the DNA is TGTGCCAGCAGTGTGGCGTCTTGGGTCTACAATGAGCAGTTCTTC. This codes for CASSVASWVYNEQFF.

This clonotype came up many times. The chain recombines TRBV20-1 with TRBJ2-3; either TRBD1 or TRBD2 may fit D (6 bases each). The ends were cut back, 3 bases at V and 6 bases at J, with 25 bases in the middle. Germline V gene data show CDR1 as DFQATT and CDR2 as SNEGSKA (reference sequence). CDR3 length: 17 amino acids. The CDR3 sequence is CSASQGGTSLAGDTQYF. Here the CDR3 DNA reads TGCAGTGCTAGCCAAGGCGGGACATCCTTGGCTGGGGATACGCAGTATTTT.

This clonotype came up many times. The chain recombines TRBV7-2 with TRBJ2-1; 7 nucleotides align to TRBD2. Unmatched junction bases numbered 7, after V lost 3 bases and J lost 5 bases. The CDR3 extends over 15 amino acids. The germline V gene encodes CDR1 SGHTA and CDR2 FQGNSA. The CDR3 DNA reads TGTGCCAGCAGCTTTGGGACTAACCCTCACAATGAGCAGTTCTTC. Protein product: CASSFGTNPHNEQFF.

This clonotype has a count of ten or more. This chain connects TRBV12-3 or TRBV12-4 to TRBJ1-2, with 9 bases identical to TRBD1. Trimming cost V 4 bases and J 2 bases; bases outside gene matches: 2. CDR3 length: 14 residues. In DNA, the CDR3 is TGTGCCAGCAGTTACAGGGGGCCCAACTATGGCTACACCTTC. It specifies CASSYRGPNYGYTF.

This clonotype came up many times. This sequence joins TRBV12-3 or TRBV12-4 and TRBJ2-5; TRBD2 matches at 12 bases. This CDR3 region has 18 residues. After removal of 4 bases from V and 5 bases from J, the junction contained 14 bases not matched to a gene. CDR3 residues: CASSSPGTSGPTGETQYF. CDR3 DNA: TGTGCCAGCAGTTCCCCCGGGACTAGCGGGCCGACGGGGGAGACCCAGTACTTC.

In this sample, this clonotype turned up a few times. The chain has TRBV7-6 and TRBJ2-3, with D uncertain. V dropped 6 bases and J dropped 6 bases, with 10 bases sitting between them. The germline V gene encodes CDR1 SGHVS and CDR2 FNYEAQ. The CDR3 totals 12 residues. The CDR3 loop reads CASSQLDDTQYF. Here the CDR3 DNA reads TGTGCCAGCAGTCAGCTCGACGATACGCAGTATTTT.

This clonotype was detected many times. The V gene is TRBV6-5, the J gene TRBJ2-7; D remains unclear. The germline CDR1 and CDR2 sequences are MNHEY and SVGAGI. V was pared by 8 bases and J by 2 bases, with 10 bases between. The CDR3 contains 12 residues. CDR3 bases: TGTGCCAGCCAAGCCCAAACCTACGAGCAGTACTTC. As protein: CASQAQTYEQYF.

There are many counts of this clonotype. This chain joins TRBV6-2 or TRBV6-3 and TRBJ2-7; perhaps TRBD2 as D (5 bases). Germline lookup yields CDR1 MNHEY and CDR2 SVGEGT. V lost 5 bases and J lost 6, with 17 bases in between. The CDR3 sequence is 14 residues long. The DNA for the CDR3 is TGTGCCAGCAGTCCCAACCTCGGAGGCGGCGAGCAGTACTTC. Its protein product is CASSPNLGGGEQYF.

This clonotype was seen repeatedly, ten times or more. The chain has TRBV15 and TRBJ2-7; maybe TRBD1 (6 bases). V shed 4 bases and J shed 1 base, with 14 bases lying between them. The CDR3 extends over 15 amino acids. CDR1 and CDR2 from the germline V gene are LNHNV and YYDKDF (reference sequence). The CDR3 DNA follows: TGTGCCACCAGCATTCTAGGGGGTGGGTCCTACGAGCAGTACTTC. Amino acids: CATSILGGGSYEQYF.

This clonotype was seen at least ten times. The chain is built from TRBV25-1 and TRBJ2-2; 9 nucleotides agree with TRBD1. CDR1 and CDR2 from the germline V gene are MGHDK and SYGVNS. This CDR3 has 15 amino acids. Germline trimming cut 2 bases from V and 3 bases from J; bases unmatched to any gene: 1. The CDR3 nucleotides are TGTGCCAGCAGTGAAGGGGACAGGGACACCGGGGAGCTGTTTTTT. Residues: CASSEGDRDTGELFF.

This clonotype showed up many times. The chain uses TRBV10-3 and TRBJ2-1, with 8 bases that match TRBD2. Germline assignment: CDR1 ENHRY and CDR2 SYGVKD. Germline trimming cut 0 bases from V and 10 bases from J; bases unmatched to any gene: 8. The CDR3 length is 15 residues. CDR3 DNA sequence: TGTGCCATCAGTGAGTCGCCGGGAGGGCCGCAGGAGCAGTTCTTC. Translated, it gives CAISESPGGPQEQFF.

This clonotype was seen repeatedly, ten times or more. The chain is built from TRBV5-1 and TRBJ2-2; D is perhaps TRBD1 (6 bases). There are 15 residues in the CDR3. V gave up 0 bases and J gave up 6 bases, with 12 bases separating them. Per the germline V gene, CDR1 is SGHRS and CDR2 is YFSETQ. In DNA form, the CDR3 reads TGCGCCAGCAGCTTGGACGGTGGGGGCGCCGGGGAGCTGTTTTTT. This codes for CASSLDGGGAGELFF.

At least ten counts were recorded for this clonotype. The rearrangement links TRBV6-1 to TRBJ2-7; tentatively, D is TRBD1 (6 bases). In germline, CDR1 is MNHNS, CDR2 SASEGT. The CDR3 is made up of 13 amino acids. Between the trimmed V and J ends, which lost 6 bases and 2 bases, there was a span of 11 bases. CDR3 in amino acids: CASRPTGTYEQYF. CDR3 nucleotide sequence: TGTGCCAGCAGGCCCACAGGGACCTACGAGCAGTACTTC.

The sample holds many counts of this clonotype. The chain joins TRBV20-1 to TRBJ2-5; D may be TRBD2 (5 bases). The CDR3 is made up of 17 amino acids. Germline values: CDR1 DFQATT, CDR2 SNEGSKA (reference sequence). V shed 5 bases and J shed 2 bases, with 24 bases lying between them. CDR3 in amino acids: CSASVGVHTDNQETQYF. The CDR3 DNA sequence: TGCAGTGCTTCCGTCGGGGTTCATACCGATAATCAAGAGACCCAGTACTTC.

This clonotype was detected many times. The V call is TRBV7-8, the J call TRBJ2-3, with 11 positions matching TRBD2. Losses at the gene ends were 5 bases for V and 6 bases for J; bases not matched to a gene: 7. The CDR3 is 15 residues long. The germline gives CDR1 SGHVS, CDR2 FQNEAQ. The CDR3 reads CASSPGLAASDTQYF. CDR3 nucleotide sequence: TGTGCCAGCAGCCCGGGACTAGCGGCAAGTGATACGCAGTATTTT.

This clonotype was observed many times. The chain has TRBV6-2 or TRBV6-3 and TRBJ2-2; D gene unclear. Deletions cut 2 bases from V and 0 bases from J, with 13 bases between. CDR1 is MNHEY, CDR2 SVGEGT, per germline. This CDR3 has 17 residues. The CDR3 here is CASSYRLNGANTGELFF. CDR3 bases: TGTGCCAGCAGTTACCGCCTTAACGGCGCGAACACCGGGGAGCTGTTTTTT.

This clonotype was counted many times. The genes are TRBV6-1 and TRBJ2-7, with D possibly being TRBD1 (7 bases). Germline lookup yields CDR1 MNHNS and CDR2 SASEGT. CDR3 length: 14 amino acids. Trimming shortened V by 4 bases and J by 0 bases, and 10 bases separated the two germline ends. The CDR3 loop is CASSGGDSSYEQYF. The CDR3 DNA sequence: TGTGCCAGCAGTGGGGGGGACAGCTCCTACGAGCAGTACTTC.

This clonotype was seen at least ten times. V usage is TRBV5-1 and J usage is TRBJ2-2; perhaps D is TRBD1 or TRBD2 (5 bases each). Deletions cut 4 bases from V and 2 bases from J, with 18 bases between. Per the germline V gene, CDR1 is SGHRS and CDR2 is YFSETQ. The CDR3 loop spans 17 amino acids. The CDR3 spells CASSLLVGTFNTGELFF. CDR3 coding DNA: TGCGCCAGCAGCCTCCTTGTTGGGACCTTCAACACCGGGGAGCTGTTTTTT.

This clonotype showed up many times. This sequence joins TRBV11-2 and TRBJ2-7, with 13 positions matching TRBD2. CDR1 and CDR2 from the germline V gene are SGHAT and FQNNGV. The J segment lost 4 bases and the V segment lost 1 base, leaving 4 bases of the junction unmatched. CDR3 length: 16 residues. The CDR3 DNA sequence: TGTGCCAGCAGCTTAGTACTAGCGGGAGGGCGGTACGAGCAGTACTTC. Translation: CASSLVLAGGRYEQYF. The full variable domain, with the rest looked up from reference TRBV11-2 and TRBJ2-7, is EAGVAQSPRYKIIEKRQSVAFWCNPISGHATLYWYQQILGQGPKLLIQFQNNGVVDDSQLPKDRFSAERLKGVDSTLKIQPAKLEDSAVYLCASSLVLAGGRYEQYFGPGTRLTVT.

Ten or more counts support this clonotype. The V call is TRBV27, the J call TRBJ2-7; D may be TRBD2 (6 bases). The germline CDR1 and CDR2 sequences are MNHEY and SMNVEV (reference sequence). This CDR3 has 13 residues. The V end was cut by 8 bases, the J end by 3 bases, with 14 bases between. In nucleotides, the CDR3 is TGTGCCAGCGGGTTGGGACTCGACTACGAGCAGTACTTC. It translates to CASGLGLDYEQYF.

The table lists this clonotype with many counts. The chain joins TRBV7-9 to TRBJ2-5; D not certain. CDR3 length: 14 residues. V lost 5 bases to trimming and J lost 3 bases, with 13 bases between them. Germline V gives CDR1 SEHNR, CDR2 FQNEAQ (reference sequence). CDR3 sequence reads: CASSPPRDEETQYF. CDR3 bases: TGTGCCAGCAGCCCCCCTAGGGATGAAGAGACCCAGTACTTC.

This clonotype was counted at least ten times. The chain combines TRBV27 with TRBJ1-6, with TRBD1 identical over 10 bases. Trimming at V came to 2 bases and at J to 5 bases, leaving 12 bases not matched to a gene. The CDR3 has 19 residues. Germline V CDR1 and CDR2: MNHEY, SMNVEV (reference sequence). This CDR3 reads CASSLQRDRGRIDNSPLHF. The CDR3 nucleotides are TGTGCCAGCAGTTTACAGCGGGACAGGGGACGGATAGATAATTCACCCCTCCACTTT.